The rows below give T cell receptor beta chains drawn from one sample of a study of human T cells and chemical hapten exposure. TCRdb reprocessed the RACE reads with MiXCR, giving one entry per CDR3 protein. The table lists 60,000 to 80,000 distinct CDR3 sequences, around 7% of them singletons. Here the sequenced sample was whole blood, taken in connection with sensitization to the hapten diphenylcyclopropenone (DPC). Receptor source: a woman in her twenties or thirties with alopecia areata. Some clones in this sample may be carry-over from other donors' samples. The CDR3 runs from the conserved cysteine through the conserved F or W. D genes are given only for firm matches. Not every row has a clone size; where given, it reads once, few, many or a size class.

clone size: -; J gene: TRBJ1-3; D gene: -; V gene: TRBV20-1; CDR3 DNA: TGCAGTGCCGGACGGGGGTCTGGAAACACCATATATTTT; CDR3 protein: CSAGRGSGNTIYF
clone size: -; J gene: TRBJ2-6; D gene: TRBD1; V gene: TRBV19; CDR3 DNA: TGTGCCAGTAGCCCAGGGGGACGCCGCTCTGGGGCCAACGTCCTGACTTTC; CDR3 protein: CASSPGGRRSGANVLTF
clone size: few; J gene: TRBJ2-5; D gene: -; V gene: TRBV5-1; CDR3 DNA: TGCGCCAGCAGCATCCAACCGGGACAAGGATCTGTGGAGACCCAGTACTTC; CDR3 protein: CASSIQPGQGSVETQYF
clone size: many; J gene: TRBJ2-7; D gene: -; V gene: TRBV11-2; CDR3 DNA: TGTGCCAGCAAACGGCAGAGAGGGTCCTACGAGCAGTACTTC; CDR3 protein: CASKRQRGSYEQYF
clone size: many; J gene: TRBJ2-7; D gene: -; V gene: TRBV4-1; CDR3 DNA: TGCGCCAGCAGCCAAAGGGTGGGCGGGACCTACGAGCAGTACTTC; CDR3 protein: CASSQRVGGTYEQYF
clone size: many; J gene: TRBJ2-6; D gene: -; V gene: TRBV30; CDR3 DNA: TGTGCCTGGAGTGTAATAGGGGCTGGGGCCAACGTCCTGACTTTC; CDR3 protein: CAWSVIGAGANVLTF
clone size: many; J gene: TRBJ2-3; D gene: TRBD2; V gene: TRBV5-1; CDR3 DNA: TGCGCCAGCAGCTCAGCTCCGACTAGCGGGGGCACAGATACGCAGTATTTT; CDR3 protein: CASSSAPTSGGTDTQYF
clone size: few; J gene: TRBJ2-7; D gene: TRBD2; V gene: TRBV30; CDR3 DNA: TGTGCCTGGAGTCAAGGAAGCGGGATCTACTACGAGCAGTACTTC; CDR3 protein: CAWSQGSGIYYEQYF
clone size: many; J gene: TRBJ2-7; D gene: -; V gene: TRBV29-1; CDR3 DNA: TGCAGCGTTGGGCTGGCCTCCTACGAGCAGTACTTC; CDR3 protein: CSVGLASYEQYF
clone size: many; J gene: TRBJ2-3; D gene: TRBD2; V gene: TRBV20-1; CDR3 DNA: TGCAGTGCTAACGGACTAGCGGGGAAGGATACGCAGTATTTT; CDR3 protein: CSANGLAGKDTQYF
clone size: many; J gene: TRBJ2-4; D gene: -; V gene: TRBV12-3/TRBV12-4; CDR3 DNA: TGTGCCAGCAGTTTGGGATGGGGGCCGGAAAACATTCAGTACTTC; CDR3 protein: CASSLGWGPENIQYF
clone size: -; J gene: TRBJ1-2; D gene: -; V gene: TRBV30; CDR3 DNA: TGTGCCTGGAGTATTGGGACGAGGGGTTATGGCTACACCTTC; CDR3 protein: CAWSIGTRGYGYTF
clone size: many; J gene: TRBJ1-2; D gene: TRBD1; V gene: TRBV6-1; CDR3 DNA: TGTGCCAGCAGTGAAACCCGGACAGGGGGCCGTGGCTACACCTTC; CDR3 protein: CASSETRTGGRGYTF
clone size: few; J gene: TRBJ2-3; D gene: -; V gene: TRBV5-4; CDR3 DNA: TGTGCCAGCAGCTCGGATCCTAGAACAGATACGCAGTATTTT; CDR3 protein: CASSSDPRTDTQYF
clone size: many; J gene: TRBJ2-1; D gene: -; V gene: TRBV10-1; CDR3 DNA: TGCGCCAGCAGTGAGTCGTCTGGGGGTTCGAATGAGCAGTTCTTC; CDR3 protein: CASSESSGGSNEQFF
clone size: -; J gene: TRBJ1-1; D gene: TRBD1; V gene: TRBV5-1; CDR3 DNA: TGCGCCAGCAGCTTGGGGGACAGGACGGGGGCCACTGAAGCTTTCTTT; CDR3 protein: CASSLGDRTGATEAFF
clone size: many; J gene: TRBJ1-6; D gene: -; V gene: TRBV7-2; CDR3 DNA: TGTGCCAGCAGCTTCCGGACAGCTTACGAATCACCCCTCCACTTT; CDR3 protein: CASSFRTAYESPLHF
clone size: many; J gene: TRBJ1-4; D gene: -; V gene: TRBV7-2; CDR3 DNA: TGTGCCAGCAGACAATCAGACGCCCCATATGAAAAACTGTTTTTT; CDR3 protein: CASRQSDAPYEKLFF
clone size: many; J gene: TRBJ1-2; D gene: TRBD1; V gene: TRBV5-4; CDR3 DNA: TGTGCCAGCAGCTTGGGTTCATGGGGACAGGGGGACTATGGCTACACCTTC; CDR3 protein: CASSLGSWGQGDYGYTF
clone size: many; J gene: TRBJ1-5; D gene: -; V gene: TRBV6-1; CDR3 DNA: TGTGCCAGCAGTGGGACCGCTTATAGCAATCAGCCCCAGCATTTT; CDR3 protein: CASSGTAYSNQPQHF
clone size: many; J gene: TRBJ1-5; D gene: -; V gene: TRBV6-1; CDR3 DNA: TGTGCCAGCAGTTCCGGGGGTCAGCCCCAGCATTTT; CDR3 protein: CASSSGGQPQHF
clone size: few; J gene: TRBJ2-1; D gene: -; V gene: TRBV19; CDR3 DNA: TGTGCCAGTAGTATATATCCGAATGAGCAGTTCTTC; CDR3 protein: CASSIYPNEQFF
clone size: many; J gene: TRBJ2-1; D gene: -; V gene: TRBV29-1; CDR3 DNA: TGCAGCGCCGCAGCAGGGGAGCAGTTCTTC; CDR3 protein: CSAAAGEQFF
clone size: many; J gene: TRBJ2-7; D gene: -; V gene: TRBV6-5; CDR3 DNA: TGTGCCAGCAAGACCAAACGACAGGCCCTAGGCGAGCAGTACTTC; CDR3 protein: CASKTKRQALGEQYF
clone size: few; J gene: TRBJ1-1; D gene: -; V gene: TRBV28; CDR3 DNA: TGTGCCAGCAGTCTCTACGGGGCGGTGAACACTGAAGCTTTCTTT; CDR3 protein: CASSLYGAVNTEAFF
clone size: many; J gene: TRBJ2-4; D gene: -; V gene: TRBV21-1; CDR3 DNA: TGTGCCAGCAGCAAAATCGCTTCCCGCGGATGGCTAGCCAAAAACATTCAGTACTTC; CDR3 protein: CASSKIASRGWLAKNIQYF
clone size: few; J gene: TRBJ1-5; D gene: -; V gene: TRBV5-1; CDR3 DNA: TGCGCCAGCAGCTTGGGTCAGGGAGGGGAGCCCCAGCATTTT; CDR3 protein: CASSLGQGGEPQHF
clone size: many; J gene: TRBJ2-1; D gene: -; V gene: TRBV7-2; CDR3 DNA: TGTGCCAGCAGCTTAGGTTTAGGGGGGGCGGATGAGCAGTTCTTC; CDR3 protein: CASSLGLGGADEQFF
clone size: few; J gene: TRBJ1-2; D gene: -; V gene: TRBV19; CDR3 DNA: TGTGCCAGTAGACAGGAGTATTGGGGCTACACCTTC; CDR3 protein: CASRQEYWGYTF
clone size: few; J gene: TRBJ2-2; D gene: TRBD2; V gene: TRBV29-1; CDR3 DNA: TGCAGCGCCAGCGGGGGGGGGGCGAACACCGGGGAGCTGTTTTTT; CDR3 protein: CSASGGGANTGELFF
clone size: many; J gene: TRBJ2-1; D gene: -; V gene: TRBV10-3; CDR3 DNA: TGTGCCATCAATGACGGGTCCTCCTACAATGAGCAGTTCTTC; CDR3 protein: CAINDGSSYNEQFF
clone size: few; J gene: TRBJ1-4; D gene: TRBD1; V gene: TRBV12-3/TRBV12-4; CDR3 DNA: TGTGCCAGCAGTCTGGGACAGGATAATGAAAAACTGTTTTTT; CDR3 protein: CASSLGQDNEKLFF
clone size: -; J gene: TRBJ1-5; D gene: -; V gene: TRBV6-5; CDR3 DNA: TGTGCCAGCAGTTACACCAACAGACGGGATCAGCCCCAGCATTTT; CDR3 protein: CASSYTNRRDQPQHF
clone size: -; J gene: TRBJ1-2; D gene: -; V gene: TRBV29-1; CDR3 DNA: TGCAGCGCAATGACAGAGACTCTCTATAGCTACACCTTC; CDR3 protein: CSAMTETLYSYTF
clone size: many; J gene: TRBJ2-5; D gene: -; V gene: TRBV12-3/TRBV12-4; CDR3 DNA: TGTGCCAGCAGTTTCGGGCAGATCCAAGAGACCCAGTACTTC; CDR3 protein: CASSFGQIQETQYF
clone size: many; J gene: TRBJ2-7; D gene: TRBD1; V gene: TRBV3-1; CDR3 DNA: TGTGCCAGCAGCCAAGGGGACAGGGTGACCGAGCAGTACTTC; CDR3 protein: CASSQGDRVTEQYF
clone size: many; J gene: TRBJ2-5; D gene: -; V gene: TRBV7-3; CDR3 DNA: TGTGCCAGCAGCCCAAACAGGGCAGAGACCCAGTACTTC; CDR3 protein: CASSPNRAETQYF
clone size: -; J gene: TRBJ1-5; D gene: -; V gene: TRBV5-1; CDR3 DNA: TGCGCCAGCAGCTTGGGGCAGCTCGGTCAGCCCCAGCATTTT; CDR3 protein: CASSLGQLGQPQHF
clone size: many; J gene: TRBJ2-7; D gene: -; V gene: TRBV20-1; CDR3 DNA: TGCAGTGCTAGAGGGGCGGCAGTCCGTGCCCACGAGCAGTACTTC; CDR3 protein: CSARGAAVRAHEQYF
clone size: many; J gene: TRBJ2-7; D gene: TRBD2; V gene: TRBV5-1; CDR3 DNA: TGCGCCAGCAGCTTCTTGGCTAGCGGGGTACCGTACGAGCAGTACTTC; CDR3 protein: CASSFLASGVPYEQYF
clone size: many; J gene: TRBJ1-3; D gene: TRBD1; V gene: TRBV6-5; CDR3 DNA: TGTGCCAGCGGACAGGACTTCTCTGGAAACACCATATATTTT; CDR3 protein: CASGQDFSGNTIYF
clone size: many; J gene: TRBJ1-5; D gene: -; V gene: TRBV19; CDR3 DNA: TGTGCCAGTAGTCCGGAAGCAGACGCATATAGCAATCAGCCCCAGCATTTT; CDR3 protein: CASSPEADAYSNQPQHF
clone size: many; J gene: TRBJ2-6; D gene: TRBD2; V gene: TRBV20-1; CDR3 DNA: TGCAGTGCCCCGACTAGCGGGGGCTCGTTCTCTGGGGCCAACGTCCTGACTTTC; CDR3 protein: CSAPTSGGSFSGANVLTF
clone size: many; J gene: TRBJ2-2; D gene: -; V gene: TRBV10-3; CDR3 DNA: TGTGCCATCAGTGGACAGGCCGGGGAGCTGTTTTTT; CDR3 protein: CAISGQAGELFF
clone size: few; J gene: TRBJ1-5; D gene: TRBD1; V gene: TRBV5-5; CDR3 DNA: TGTGCCAGCAGCTTGTGGACAGGAGATCAGCCCCAGCATTTT; CDR3 protein: CASSLWTGDQPQHF
clone size: many; J gene: TRBJ1-1; D gene: -; V gene: TRBV12-3/TRBV12-4; CDR3 DNA: TGTGCCAGCAGTTTGAGAGCAGGGCCAACTGAAGCTTTCTTT; CDR3 protein: CASSLRAGPTEAFF
clone size: many; J gene: TRBJ1-5; D gene: -; V gene: TRBV12-5; CDR3 DNA: TGTGCTAGTGGTTTGGGACCCCCAAGTAGTCGGGGGGTGGGTCAGCCCCAGCATTTT; CDR3 protein: CASGLGPPSSRGVGQPQHF
clone size: many; J gene: TRBJ1-3; D gene: -; V gene: TRBV9; CDR3 DNA: TGTGCCAGCAGCGTAGTACCCGGAAACACCATATATTTT; CDR3 protein: CASSVVPGNTIYF
clone size: -; J gene: TRBJ2-3; D gene: -; V gene: TRBV15; CDR3 DNA: TGTGCCACCAGCAGAGATGGGGGCGTTACAGATACGCAGTATTTT; CDR3 protein: CATSRDGGVTDTQYF
clone size: many; J gene: TRBJ1-6; D gene: -; V gene: TRBV5-1; CDR3 DNA: TGCGCCAGCAGCTTGGAACCCTTGGGCAGGGATGATTTCGGTTCACCCCTCCACTTT; CDR3 protein: CASSLEPLGRDDFGSPLHF
clone size: many; J gene: TRBJ1-1; D gene: -; V gene: TRBV5-1; CDR3 DNA: TGCGCCAGCAGCTTTAACAGGAACACTGAAGCTTTCTTT; CDR3 protein: CASSFNRNTEAFF
clone size: many; J gene: TRBJ2-1; D gene: TRBD2; V gene: TRBV15; CDR3 DNA: TGTGCCACCAGCAGTAATGTCCTAGCGGGGGACCCCGGCCTTTATGGGCAGTTCTTC; CDR3 protein: CATSSNVLAGDPGLYGQFF
clone size: -; J gene: TRBJ1-2; D gene: TRBD1; V gene: TRBV10-3; CDR3 DNA: TGTGCCATCATTCTTACCGGGACAGGGGTTGTTCCATGCTATGGCTACACCTTC; CDR3 protein: CAIILTGTGVVPCYGYTF
clone size: many; J gene: TRBJ2-7; D gene: -; V gene: TRBV6-5; CDR3 DNA: TGTGCCAGCGTGGACGGGTACTACGAGCAGTACTTC; CDR3 protein: CASVDGYYEQYF